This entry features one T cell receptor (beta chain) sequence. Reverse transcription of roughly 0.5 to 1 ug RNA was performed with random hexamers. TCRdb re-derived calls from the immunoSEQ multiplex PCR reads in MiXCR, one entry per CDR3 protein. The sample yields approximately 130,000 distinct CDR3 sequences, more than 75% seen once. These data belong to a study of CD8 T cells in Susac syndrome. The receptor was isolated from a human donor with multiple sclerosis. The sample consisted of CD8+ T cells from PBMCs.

CDR3 in amino acids: CASSAGTNEQFF. CDR3 coding DNA: TGTGCCAGCAGCGCCGGTACGAATGAGCAGTTCTTC. The chain combines TRBV9 with TRBJ2-1; D uncertain. This CDR3 is built from 12 residues. Germline V gene data show CDR1 as SGDLS and CDR2 as YYNGEE. V lost 3 bases to trimming and J lost 7 bases, with 8 bases between them.